A selection of T cell receptor beta chains follows, all from one sample in a study of cytomegalovirus exposure and HLA in healthy donors. Generated by immunoSEQ multiplex PCR, the TCRdb table keeps only in-frame clones and is missing some. The data contain under 250,000 clones, around 80% of them singletons. Material for sequencing was PBMCs. All receptors derive from a woman in her 30s in good health and CMV-seropositive. Each CDR3 is given with its conserved first and last residue. A D gene is named only where the DNA matches it firmly. Clone size is shown for a subset of rows, as once, few, many or a class of expanded clone.

abundance,j_gene,d_gene,v_gene,CDR3nt,CDR3aa
.,TRBJ2-1,.,TRBV9,TGTGCCAGCAGCCCGCGGAGGGACCCGGGGGATGAGCAGTTCTTC,CASSPRRDPGDEQFF
.,TRBJ2-2,.,TRBV11-3,TGTGCCAGCAGCTTACGTACCGGGGAGCTGTTTTTT,CASSLRTGELFF
.,TRBJ2-7,TRBD2,TRBV4-1,TGCGCCAGCAGCCAAGTACTAGCGATATCCTACGAGCAGTACTTC,CASSQVLAISYEQYF
.,TRBJ2-7,TRBD1,TRBV6-1,TGTGCCAGCCGACAGGGGCTTTTGGGCGAGCAGTACTTC,CASRQGLLGEQYF
few,TRBJ1-2,TRBD1,TRBV19,TGTGCCAGTAGTATAGACCTCAGGGGGCGTCAGAATGGCTACACCTTC,CASSIDLRGRQNGYTF
.,TRBJ1-4,.,TRBV5-1,TGCGCCAGCAGCGCTTCAGGGAGGACTAATGAAAAACTGTTTTTT,CASSASGRTNEKLFF
.,TRBJ2-1,TRBD1,TRBV29-1,TGCAGCGCAGATAGACAGGGGGCGGGTGAGCAGTTCTTC,CSADRQGAGEQFF
.,TRBJ2-1,TRBD1,TRBV29-1,TGCAGCGTAAGGACAGGGGCATACAATGAGCAGTTCTTC,CSVRTGAYNEQFF
.,TRBJ2-2,TRBD2,TRBV10-3,TGTGCCATCAGTGCGGGACTAGCGGGGGAATACACCGGGGAGCTGTTTTTT,CAISAGLAGEYTGELFF
.,TRBJ1-1,.,TRBV6-1,TGTGCCAGCAGGGTACAGGGGAACACTGAAGCTTTCTTT,CASRVQGNTEAFF
few,TRBJ2-3,.,TRBV10-3,TGTGCCATCAGTGACTCACAGGGTGATACGCAGTATTTT,CAISDSQGDTQYF
.,TRBJ2-7,.,TRBV29-1,TGCAGCGGCGCGAAGTCTTCCTACGAGCAGTACTTC,CSGAKSSYEQYF
.,TRBJ1-6,.,TRBV5-1,TGCGCCAGCAGCTTGGGGACAGCTGATTCACCCCTCCACTTT,CASSLGTADSPLHF
once,TRBJ2-7,TRBD1,TRBV9,TGTGCCAGCAGCCCCCGACAGGGTAGTACCTACGAGCAGTACTTC,CASSPRQGSTYEQYF
once,TRBJ2-2,.,TRBV6-6,TGTGCCAGCAGGGACACGAACACCGGGGAGCTGTTTTTT,CASRDTNTGELFF
.,TRBJ2-7,.,TRBV7-8,TGTGCCAGCAGCCCTGGCTTATTCTCGGACAGCGGGCAGTACTTC,CASSPGLFSDSGQYF
.,TRBJ1-1,.,TRBV7-2,TGTGCCAGCAGCTCGAACAGGGACACTGAAGCTTTCTTT,CASSSNRDTEAFF
.,TRBJ2-1,TRBD2,TRBV19,TGTGCCAGTATCGGCATCCCGGGACTAGGGTACAATGAGCAGTTCTTC,CASIGIPGLGYNEQFF
.,TRBJ2-7,TRBD2,TRBV6-4,TGTGCCAGCAGTGACCGTCCGGCTACAGCGGGAGGTGAGCAGTACTTC,CASSDRPATAGGEQYF
few,TRBJ1-5,TRBD1,TRBV30,TGTGCCTGGAGGGGACAGGTTAGTCAGCCCCAGCATTTT,CAWRGQVSQPQHF
few,TRBJ2-7,TRBD2,TRBV29-1,TGCAGCGTGGGTAAGGGAGGGGATGAGCAGTACTTC,CSVGKGGDEQYF
.,TRBJ2-7,.,TRBV7-8,TGTGCCAGCAGCCCGTCCCTCTCCTACGAGCAGTACTTC,CASSPSLSYEQYF
.,TRBJ1-4,.,TRBV7-9,TGTGCCAGCAGCCCACAGGGCGGCAAAGCTAATGAAAAACTGTTTTTT,CASSPQGGKANEKLFF
few,TRBJ1-4,TRBD1,TRBV5-1,TGCGCCAGCAGTACGGGACAGTATAATGAAAAACTGTTTTTT,CASSTGQYNEKLFF
once,TRBJ2-7,TRBD1,TRBV28,TGTGCCAGCAGTCAGACAGGGGGCCCCGTGTACGAGCAGTACTTC,CASSQTGGPVYEQYF
.,TRBJ1-2,TRBD1,TRBV5-5,TGTGCCAGCAGCTTGGCCCCGACAGGGGGGTCTAACTATGGCTACACCTTC,CASSLAPTGGSNYGYTF
.,TRBJ2-2,TRBD2,TRBV4-3,TGCGCCAGCAGCCAAGAACTGGGACTAGCGTTTAACACCGGGGAGCTGTTTTTT,CASSQELGLAFNTGELFF
.,TRBJ2-2,.,TRBV9,TGTGCCAGCAGCGCCCCCCGTGAGTACAACACCGGGGAGCTGTTTTTT,CASSAPREYNTGELFF
few,TRBJ2-7,TRBD1,TRBV7-2,TGTGCCAGCAGCTTAGCGGGGGACAGGGGTTCCTACGAGCAGTACTTC,CASSLAGDRGSYEQYF
.,TRBJ1-5,.,TRBV11-2,TGTACCAGCAAACCGGTCAATCAGCCCCAGCATTTT,CTSKPVNQPQHF
.,TRBJ1-5,TRBD1,TRBV6-6,TGTGCCAGCAGTTCGACAGGGGGACGCAATCAGCCCCAGCATTTT,CASSSTGGRNQPQHF
.,TRBJ2-5,TRBD2,TRBV29-1,TGCAGCGCCCGGGAGGCAGCAATAAACCAAGAGGCCCAGTACTTC,CSAREAAINQEAQYF
.,TRBJ2-1,TRBD1,TRBV10-1,TGCGCCAGCAGCGAAGACCGGGACAGGGTGTATGAGCAGTTCTTC,CASSEDRDRVYEQFF
few,TRBJ1-5,.,TRBV27,TGTGCCAGCAGTCACGGGGGTGGCAATCAGCCCCAGCATTTT,CASSHGGGNQPQHF
.,TRBJ2-7,.,TRBV2,TGTGCCAGCAGTGAAGTGACTAGAGATTACGAGCAGTACTTC,CASSEVTRDYEQYF
few,TRBJ1-2,TRBD1,TRBV4-1,TGCGCCAGCAGCCGAAGCGCACAGGGGGCGACTGGCTACACCTTC,CASSRSAQGATGYTF
.,TRBJ2-1,.,TRBV4-2,TGTGCCAGCAGCCAAGATTCCCAGGGGTGGTTCTTC,CASSQDSQGWFF
.,TRBJ2-3,.,TRBV15,TGTGCCACCAGCAGAGATGGGGCCGACACAGATACGCAGTATTTT,CATSRDGADTDTQYF
.,TRBJ1-4,.,TRBV30,TGTGCCTGGAGAGCAGGGGTGGCTAATGAAAAACTGTTTTTT,CAWRAGVANEKLFF
.,TRBJ1-1,TRBD1,TRBV19,TGTGCCAGTAGTATCCAGGACAGGGGGACTGAAGCTTTCTTT,CASSIQDRGTEAFF
.,TRBJ2-6,.,TRBV19,TGTGCCAGTAGTTCCACCTTTCAGATCCCTGGGGCCAACGTCCTGACTTTC,CASSSTFQIPGANVLTF
.,TRBJ1-5,.,TRBV4-1,TGCGCCAGCAGCCAAGATCCGGGTTGGCAGGGCCGGCCCCAGCATTTT,CASSQDPGWQGRPQHF
.,TRBJ2-2,.,TRBV2,TGTGCCAGCCAGGAGGCAGGCACCGCCGGGGAGCTGTTTTTT,CASQEAGTAGELFF
.,TRBJ1-5,.,TRBV2,TGTGCCAGCGGGGGCCCTGGGGGCAGTCAGCCCCAGCATTTT,CASGGPGGSQPQHF
.,TRBJ2-7,TRBD1,TRBV18,TGTGCCAGCTCACCACTGGCCGGGACAGGGGGCTACGAGCAGTACTTC,CASSPLAGTGGYEQYF
.,TRBJ2-7,.,TRBV7-9,TGTGCCAGCAGCTTAGAAGGGGCAGTGGGGTCCTACGAGCAGTACTTC,CASSLEGAVGSYEQYF
.,TRBJ2-7,.,TRBV7-8,TGTGCCAGCAGCTTAGAGGACAGTGTGTCCTACGAGCAGTACTTC,CASSLEDSVSYEQYF